A single sample is the source of the 3 T cell receptor beta chains below, sequenced in a study of shared clonotypes between healthy human individuals. Clones were read by immunoSEQ multiplex PCR, and TCRdb kept only the in-frame ones, dropping some. The table has 2 million to 2.5 million clones, 93% seen once; the top ten hold 0.36%. What was sequenced was naive CD4+ T cells from PBMCs. Subset noted: CD45RA+ positively selected. The receptors come from a man aged 18 to 29 in good health. Some clones in this sample may be carry-over from other donors' samples.

The CDR3 region has the DNA TGTGCCAGCAGCCCCCCGGGAAGCCAAGATACGCAGTATTTT. The encoded protein is CASSPPGSQDTQYF. The gene calls are TRBV6-5 and TRBJ2-3; weak D call: TRBD2 (5 bases). In germline, CDR1 is MNHEY, CDR2 SVGAGI. V was cut by 6 bases and J by 5 bases, with 15 bases left in between. The CDR3 loop spans 14 amino acids.

The rearrangement uses TRBV6-1 and TRBJ2-7; 10 bases are a match to TRBD2. Germline assignment: CDR1 MNHNS and CDR2 SASEGT. V lost 1 base and J lost 0; bases outside the gene matches: 9. The CDR3 runs 18 residues. CDR3 sequence (DNA): TGTGCCAGCAGTGAAGGGTTGTGGGCTAGCGGGAGCTCCTACGAGCAGTACTTC. Its translation: CASSEGLWASGSSYEQYF.

This clone appeared a single time. CDR3 sequence reads: CASTRTVNEKLFF. The CDR3 DNA reads TGTGCCAGCACCCGGACCGTTAATGAAAAACTGTTTTTT. The chain recombines TRBV11-2 with TRBJ1-4; unclear D gene. The V end was cut by 7 bases, the J end by 4 bases, with 10 bases between. The CDR3 is 13 amino acids. Germline-derived CDR1 and CDR2 are SGHAT and FQNNGV. Using reference TRBV11-2 and TRBJ1-4 for the parts outside the CDR3, the full variable domain is EAGVAQSPRYKIIEKRQSVAFWCNPISGHATLYWYQQILGQGPKLLIQFQNNGVVDDSQLPKDRFSAERLKGVDSTLKIQPAKLEDSAVYLCASTRTVNEKLFFGSGTQLSVL.